This passage covers 12 T cell receptor beta chains from one sample sequenced in a study of shared clonotypes between healthy human individuals. The data were produced by immunoSEQ multiplex PCR, yet TCRdb's version contains in-frame clones alone and is incomplete. The sample holds about 520,000 clones, roughly 95% seen once. The sample comprised naive CD4+ T cells sorted from blood. Stated subset: CD45RA+ positively selected. All receptors derive from a woman aged 25 to 39 in good health.

This chain connects TRBV28 to TRBJ2-5, with D unclear. The germline V gene encodes CDR1 MDHEN and CDR2 SYDVKM. This CDR3 is 16 amino acids long. Trimming removed 3 bases at V and 5 bases at J, with 19 bases between. In DNA form, the CDR3 reads TGTGCCAGCAGTTTGTCGGCGGCCAGGCTGGTCGAGACCCAGTACTTC. This translates into CASSLSAARLVETQYF.

V is TRBV11-3 and J is TRBJ2-6; D may correspond to TRBD1 or TRBD2 (5 bases each). The CDR3 is 16 amino acids. Germline V CDR1 and CDR2: SGHNT, YENEEA. Trimming removed 5 bases from V and 4 bases from J, with 15 bases in between. The CDR3 is CASSRGTESGANVLTF. The CDR3 nucleotides are TGTGCCAGCAGCCGAGGGACCGAGAGCGGGGCCAACGTCCTGACTTTC.

V gene TRBV6-6 combines with J gene TRBJ1-2; a possible D gene is TRBD1 (5 bases). The germline V gene encodes CDR1 MNHNY and CDR2 SVGAGI (reference sequence). The V gene lost 2 bases and the J gene lost 5 bases, with 15 bases spanning the gap. The CDR3 length is 15 residues. Here the CDR3 reads CASSYEEGRTYGYTF. CDR3 DNA sequence: TGTGCCAGCAGTTACGAGGAGGGACGGACTTATGGCTACACCTTC.

In DNA form, the CDR3 reads TGCAGCGTTCAGGGACTAGCGGGAACCTACGAGCAGTACTTC. Translation: CSVQGLAGTYEQYF. The chain uses TRBV29-1 and TRBJ2-7; 13 bases are a match to TRBD2. The junction had 3 bases not matched to a gene; V was cut back by 5 bases and J by 2 bases. CDR3 length: 14 residues. Germline CDR1 is SQVTM and CDR2 is ANQGSEA.

This chain joins TRBV5-5 and TRBJ2-7; D tentatively fits TRBD1 or TRBD2 (5 bases each). Germline V gives CDR1 SGHKS, CDR2 YYEKEE (reference sequence). The V and J ends lost 3 bases and 2 bases respectively, with 21 bases between them. This CDR3 has 17 amino acids. CDR3 residues: CASSYEHPGTPAYEQYF. The CDR3, as DNA: TGTGCCAGCAGCTACGAACATCCCGGGACGCCAGCCTACGAGCAGTACTTC.

The chain is built from TRBV2 and TRBJ2-1, with D perhaps matching TRBD1 (5 bases). The germline CDR1 and CDR2 sequences are SNHLY and FYNNEI. This CDR3 comprises 14 residues. The V end was cut by 0 bases, the J end by 8 bases, with 11 bases between. CDR3 in amino acids: CASSEARQGDEQFF. CDR3 in DNA: TGTGCCAGCAGTGAAGCGAGGCAGGGTGATGAGCAGTTCTTC.

This clone was picked up a small number of times. CDR3: CASSPDGRGATDTQYF. CDR3 in DNA: TGTGCCAGCAGCCCCGACGGGAGAGGCGCCACAGATACGCAGTATTTT. The chain carries TRBV11-2 and TRBJ2-3; possible D gene TRBD2, 6 bases. There are 16 residues in the CDR3. V was cut by 5 bases and J by 2 bases, with 17 bases left in between. The germline gives CDR1 SGHAT, CDR2 FQNNGV.

J is TRBJ1-2 and V is TRBV11-2; 8 bases fit TRBD1. There are 13 residues in the CDR3. Germline V lookup: CDR1 SGHAT, CDR2 FQNNGV. V lost 5 bases to trimming and J lost 5 bases; unmatched junction nucleotides: 4. The CDR3 bases are TGTGCCAGCAGCCGAACAGGGGGATATGGCTACACCTTC. As protein: CASSRTGGYGYTF.

This sequence joins TRBV5-1 and TRBJ2-7; the match to TRBD1 covers 7 bases. The germline gives CDR1 SGHRS, CDR2 YFSETQ. The CDR3 consists of 14 residues. V lost 3 bases and J lost 3; bases outside the gene matches: 6. The CDR3 loop reads CASSSRQGIYEQYF. In DNA form, the CDR3 reads TGCGCCAGCAGCTCCCGACAGGGAATCTACGAGCAGTACTTC.

The chain is built from TRBV18 and TRBJ1-4; D may be TRBD1 (6 bases). CDR1 is KGHSH and CDR2 is LQKENI in the germline V gene. Trimming removed 3 bases at V and 5 bases at J, with 10 bases between. There are 14 residues in the CDR3. The CDR3 nucleotides read TGTGCCAGCTCACCGGGGGCGGGGAATGAAAAACTGTTTTTT. It encodes CASSPGAGNEKLFF.

V is TRBV7-9 and J is TRBJ1-5; D gene unclear. CDR1 SEHNR and CDR2 FQNEAQ come from the germline V gene (reference sequence). The CDR3 runs 12 residues. Trimming removed 5 bases from V and 6 bases from J, with 8 bases in between. The CDR3 here is CASSTATQPQHF. DNA for the CDR3: TGTGCCAGCAGCACCGCGACTCAGCCCCAGCATTTT.

This clone turned up a few times. J is TRBJ1-5 and V is TRBV28; 11 bases align to TRBD1. The germline V gene has CDR1 MDHEN and CDR2 SYDVKM. This CDR3 region has 19 residues. Unmatched junction bases numbered 12, after V lost 1 base and J lost 4 bases. The CDR3 nucleotides are TGTGCCAGCAGTTTATCCCGGACAGGGGGCCTAATTTTAAATCAGCCCCAGCATTTT. It is translated as CASSLSRTGGLILNQPQHF.